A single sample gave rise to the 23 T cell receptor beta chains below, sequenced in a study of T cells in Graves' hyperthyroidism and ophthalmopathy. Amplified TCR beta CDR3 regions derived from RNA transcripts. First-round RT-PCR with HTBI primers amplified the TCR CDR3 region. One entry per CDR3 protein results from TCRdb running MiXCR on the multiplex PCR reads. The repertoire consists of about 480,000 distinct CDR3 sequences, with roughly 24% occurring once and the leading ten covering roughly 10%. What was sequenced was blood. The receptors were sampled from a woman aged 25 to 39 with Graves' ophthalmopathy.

CDR3 sequence: CASSQALVIDISPKKHEQYF. The CDR3 coding sequence is TGCGCCAGCAGCCAAGCCTTGGTTATAGACATCTCTCCTAAGAAACACGAGCAGTACTTC. The rearrangement uses TRBV4-1 and TRBJ2-7; D remains ambiguous. This CDR3 contains 20 residues. V was pared by 1 base and J by 5 bases, with 30 bases between. Germline V gene lookup returns CDR1 MGHRA and CDR2 YSYEKL.

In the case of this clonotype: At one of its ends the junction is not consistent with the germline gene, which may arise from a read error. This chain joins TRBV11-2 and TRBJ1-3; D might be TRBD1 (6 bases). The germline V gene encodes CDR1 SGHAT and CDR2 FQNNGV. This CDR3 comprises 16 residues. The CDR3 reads CASSKFFGGSGNTVYF. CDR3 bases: TGTGCCAGCAGCAAGTTTTTTGGGGGCTCTGGAAACACCGTATATTTT.

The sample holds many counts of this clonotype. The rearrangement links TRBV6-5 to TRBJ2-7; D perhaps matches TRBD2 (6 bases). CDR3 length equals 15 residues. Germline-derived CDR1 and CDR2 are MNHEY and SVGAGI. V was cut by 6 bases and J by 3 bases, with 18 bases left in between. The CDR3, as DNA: TGTGCCAGCAGAACCGTGGAGGGACTGGACTACGAGCAGTACTTC. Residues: CASRTVEGLDYEQYF.

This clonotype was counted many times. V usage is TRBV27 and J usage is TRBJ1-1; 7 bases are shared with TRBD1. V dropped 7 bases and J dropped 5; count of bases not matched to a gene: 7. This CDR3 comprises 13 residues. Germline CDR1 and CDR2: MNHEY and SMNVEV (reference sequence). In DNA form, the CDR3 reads TGTGCCAGCAACCGACAGGGAGGGACTGAAGCTTTCTTT. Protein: CASNRQGGTEAFF.

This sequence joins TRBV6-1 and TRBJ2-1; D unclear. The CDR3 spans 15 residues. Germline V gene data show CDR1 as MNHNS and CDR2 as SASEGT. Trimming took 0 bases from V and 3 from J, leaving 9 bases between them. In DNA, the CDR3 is TGTGCCAGCAGTGAAGCCACAGTAAACTACAATGAGCAGTTCTTC. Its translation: CASSEATVNYNEQFF.

The CDR3 spells CATSGGGFGRSYEQYF. The CDR3 region has the DNA TGTGCCACCAGCGGTGGCGGGTTCGGGAGATCCTACGAGCAGTACTTC. The genes are TRBV15 and TRBJ2-7; weak D call: TRBD2 (6 bases). Per the germline V gene, CDR1 is LNHNV and CDR2 is YYDKDF (reference sequence). The CDR3 contains 16 residues. The ends were cut back, 5 bases at V and 1 base at J, with 18 bases in the middle. Drawing the rest from reference TRBV15 and TRBJ2-7, the complete variable domain is DAMVIQNPRYQVTQFGKPVTLSCSQTLNHNVMYWYQQKSSQAPKLLFHYYDKDFNNEADTPDNFQSRRPNTSFCFLDIRSPGLGDTAMYLCATSGGGFGRSYEQYFGPGTRLTVT.

This chain's CDR3 is CASSFRAGDRGLYEQYF. In DNA, the CDR3 is TGTGCCAGCAGTTTCAGGGCGGGGGACAGGGGATTATACGAGCAGTACTTC. The rearrangement uses TRBV28 and TRBJ2-7, with 10 bases fitting TRBD1. The CDR3 contains 17 residues. V gave up 3 bases and J gave up 4 bases; unmatched junction bases: 12. CDR1 and CDR2 from the germline V gene are MDHEN and SYDVKM. Based on the CDR3 plus reference TRBV28 and TRBJ2-7, the full variable domain is DVKVTQSSRYLVKRTGEKVFLECVQDMDHENMFWYRQDPGLGLRLIYFSYDVKMKEKGDIPEGYSVSREKKERFSLILESASTNQTSMYLCASSFRAGDRGLYEQYFGPGTRLTVT.

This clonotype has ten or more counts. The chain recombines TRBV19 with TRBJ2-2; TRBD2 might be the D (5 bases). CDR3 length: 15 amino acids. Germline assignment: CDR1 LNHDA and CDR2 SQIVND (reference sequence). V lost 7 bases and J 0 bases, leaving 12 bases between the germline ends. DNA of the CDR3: TGTGCCAGTATCCCCCGGACTTCGAACACCGGGGAGCTGTTTTTT. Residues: CASIPRTSNTGELFF.

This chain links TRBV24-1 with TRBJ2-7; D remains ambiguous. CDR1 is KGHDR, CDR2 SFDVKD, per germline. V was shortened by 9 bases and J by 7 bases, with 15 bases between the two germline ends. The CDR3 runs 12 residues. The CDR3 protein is CATGDTVGEQYF. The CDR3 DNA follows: TGTGCCACCGGCGACACCGTCGGGGAGCAGTACTTC.

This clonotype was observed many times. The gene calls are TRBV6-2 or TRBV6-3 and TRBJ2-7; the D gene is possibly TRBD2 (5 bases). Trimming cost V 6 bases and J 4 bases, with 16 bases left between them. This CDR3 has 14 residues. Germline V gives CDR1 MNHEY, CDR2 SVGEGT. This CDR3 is CASSPGWLPYEQYF. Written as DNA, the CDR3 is TGTGCCAGCAGCCCGGGGTGGCTTCCTTACGAGCAGTACTTC.

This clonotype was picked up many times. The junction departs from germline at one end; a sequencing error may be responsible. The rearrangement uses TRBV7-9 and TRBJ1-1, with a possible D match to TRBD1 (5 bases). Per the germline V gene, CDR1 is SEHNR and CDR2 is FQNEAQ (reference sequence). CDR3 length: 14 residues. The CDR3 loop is CASSPPGFGTEAFF. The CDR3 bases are TGTGCCAGCAGCCCCCCGGGATTTGGGACTGAAGCCTTCTTT.

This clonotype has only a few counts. DNA of the CDR3: TGTGCCAGCAGTTCCCCTGGGGGACCCTCCCCCTATGGCTACACCTTC. Protein: CASSSPGGPSPYGYTF. This chain joins TRBV28 and TRBJ1-2; D is perhaps TRBD1 (5 bases). The CDR3 is 16 amino acids. The V gene's germline CDR1 is MDHEN and CDR2 SYDVKM. With 4 bases removed from V and 4 bases from J, the gap between germline ends came to 19 bases.

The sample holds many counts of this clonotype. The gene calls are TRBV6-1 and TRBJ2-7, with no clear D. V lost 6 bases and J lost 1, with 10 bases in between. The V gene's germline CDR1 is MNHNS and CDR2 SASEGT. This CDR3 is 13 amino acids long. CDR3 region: CASRDRQSYEQYF. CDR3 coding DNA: TGTGCCAGCAGAGACCGACAATCCTACGAGCAGTACTTC.

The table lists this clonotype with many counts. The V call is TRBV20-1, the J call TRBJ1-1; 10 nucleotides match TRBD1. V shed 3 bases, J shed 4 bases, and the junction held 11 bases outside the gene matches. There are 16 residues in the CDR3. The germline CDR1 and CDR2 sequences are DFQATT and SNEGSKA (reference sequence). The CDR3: CSASPGTGAVGTEAFF. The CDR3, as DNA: TGCAGTGCTAGTCCCGGGACAGGGGCGGTAGGCACTGAAGCTTTCTTT.

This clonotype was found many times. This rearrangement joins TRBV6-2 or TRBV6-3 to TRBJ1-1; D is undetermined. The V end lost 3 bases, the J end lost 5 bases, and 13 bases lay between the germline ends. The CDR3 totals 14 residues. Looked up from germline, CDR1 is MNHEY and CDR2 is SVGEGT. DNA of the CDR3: TGTGCCAGCAGTTATATCAACCCCGGAACTGAAGCTTTCTTT. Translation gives CASSYINPGTEAFF.

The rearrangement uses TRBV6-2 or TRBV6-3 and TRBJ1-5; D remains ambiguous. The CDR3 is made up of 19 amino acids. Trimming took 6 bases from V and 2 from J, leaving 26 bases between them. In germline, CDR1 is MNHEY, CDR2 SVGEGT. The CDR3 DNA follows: TGTGCCAGCAGCCCCCGAAGAGGAGGTCCCGGGGTGGGCAATCAGCCCCAGCATTTT. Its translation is CASSPRRGGPGVGNQPQHF.

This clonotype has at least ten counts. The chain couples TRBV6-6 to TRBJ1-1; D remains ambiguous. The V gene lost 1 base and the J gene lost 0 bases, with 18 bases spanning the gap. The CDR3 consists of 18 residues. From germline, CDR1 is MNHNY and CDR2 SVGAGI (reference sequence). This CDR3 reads CASSYFRQVHGMNTEAFF. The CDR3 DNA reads TGTGCCAGCAGTTACTTTCGGCAGGTCCACGGGATGAACACTGAAGCTTTCTTT.

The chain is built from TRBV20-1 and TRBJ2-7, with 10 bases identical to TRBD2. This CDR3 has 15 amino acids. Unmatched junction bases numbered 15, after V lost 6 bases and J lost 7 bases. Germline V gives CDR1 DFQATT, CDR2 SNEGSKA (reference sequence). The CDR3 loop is CSAKGVSGGAWEQYF. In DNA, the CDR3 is TGCAGTGCGAAGGGGGTCAGCGGGGGGGCCTGGGAGCAGTACTTC.

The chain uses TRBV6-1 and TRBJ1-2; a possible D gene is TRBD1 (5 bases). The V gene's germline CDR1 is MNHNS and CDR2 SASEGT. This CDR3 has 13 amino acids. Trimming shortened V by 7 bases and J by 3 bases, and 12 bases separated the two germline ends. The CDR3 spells CASTKGWDYGYTF. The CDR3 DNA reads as TGTGCCAGCACTAAGGGGTGGGACTATGGCTACACCTTC.

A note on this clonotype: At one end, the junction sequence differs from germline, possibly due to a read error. CDR3 in amino acids: CVSTKTRDGHAYTF. In nucleotides, the CDR3 is TGTGTCAGTACCAAAACCAGGGACGGCCATGCCTACACCTTC. The chain recombines TRBV19 with TRBJ1-2, with D perhaps TRBD1 (5 bases). There are 14 residues in the CDR3. Germline V CDR1 and CDR2: LNHDA, SQIVND (reference sequence). Together with reference TRBV19 and TRBJ1-2, the CDR3 gives the full variable domain: DGGITQSPKYLFRKEGQNVTLSCEQNLNHDAMYWYRQDPGQGLRLIYYSQIVNDFQKGDIAEGYSVSREKKESFPLTVTSAQKNPTAFYLCVSTKTRDGHAYTFGSGTRLTVV.

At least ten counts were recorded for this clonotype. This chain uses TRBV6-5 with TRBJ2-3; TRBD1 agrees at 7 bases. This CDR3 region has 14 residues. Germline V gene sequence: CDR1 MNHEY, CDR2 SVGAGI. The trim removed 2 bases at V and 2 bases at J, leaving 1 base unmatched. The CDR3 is CASSYGTDTDTQYF. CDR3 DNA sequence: TGTGCCAGCAGTTACGGGACAGACACAGATACGCAGTATTTT.

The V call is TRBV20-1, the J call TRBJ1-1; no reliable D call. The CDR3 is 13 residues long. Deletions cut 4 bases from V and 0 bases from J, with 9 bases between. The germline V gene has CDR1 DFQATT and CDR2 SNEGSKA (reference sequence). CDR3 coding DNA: TGCAGTGCTAACGTACCTATGAACACTGAAGCTTTCTTT. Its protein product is CSANVPMNTEAFF.

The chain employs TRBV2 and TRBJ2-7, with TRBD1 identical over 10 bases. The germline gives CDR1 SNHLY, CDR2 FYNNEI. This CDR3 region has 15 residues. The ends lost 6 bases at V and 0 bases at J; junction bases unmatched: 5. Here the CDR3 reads CASRGTGDNSYEQYF. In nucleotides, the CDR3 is TGTGCCAGCAGAGGGACAGGGGACAACTCCTACGAGCAGTACTTC.